The 5 T cell receptor beta chains in this list originate from one sample, sequenced in a study of early T cells in non-severe SARS-CoV-2 infection. TCRdb called the 5' RACE reads again in MiXCR, with one record for every CDR3 protein. The sample lists 55,000 to 70,000 distinct CDR3 sequences, about a tenth occurring once. Sequences were obtained from whole blood. These receptors all come from an adult who was a healthcare worker with PCR-confirmed SARS-CoV-2 infection or an uninfected control (not recorded which).

This clonotype has a count of ten or more. The rearrangement uses TRBV25-1 and TRBJ2-2; no clear D. Germline CDR1 is MGHDK and CDR2 is SYGVNS. V lost 5 bases and J lost 6, with 16 bases in between. There are 15 residues in the CDR3. The CDR3 protein is CASSSPPGEPGELFF. The CDR3 region has the DNA TGTGCCAGCAGTTCCCCTCCAGGCGAGCCCGGGGAGCTGTTTTTT.

This clonotype came up many times. The V and J genes are TRBV28 and TRBJ1-5; D remains unclear. The CDR3 loop spans 14 amino acids. Per the germline V gene, CDR1 is MDHEN and CDR2 is SYDVKM. Trimming pared 8 bases from V and 5 bases from J, leaving 16 bases between. This chain's CDR3 is CASVFPSGDQPQHF. In DNA, the CDR3 is TGTGCCAGCGTTTTCCCATCGGGCGATCAGCCCCAGCATTTT.

This clonotype was detected a few times. This chain connects TRBV15 to TRBJ2-7; D possibly corresponds to TRBD1 (6 bases). Trimming shortened V by 3 bases and J by 2 bases, and 11 bases separated the two germline ends. Germline V gene lookup returns CDR1 LNHNV and CDR2 YYDKDF (reference sequence). The CDR3 is 14 amino acids. CDR3 nucleotides: TGTGCCACCAGCAGGGGCAGGGGCGCCTACGAGCAGTACTTC. Translation gives CATSRGRGAYEQYF.

V is TRBV11-2 and J is TRBJ2-7, with 7 bases identical to TRBD2. V shed 2 bases, J shed 2 bases, and the junction held 3 bases outside the gene matches. This CDR3 contains 14 residues. CDR1 is SGHAT and CDR2 is FQNNGV in the germline V gene. The CDR3 reads CASSLRREPYEQYF. The CDR3, as DNA: TGTGCCAGCAGCTTAAGGCGGGAGCCCTACGAGCAGTACTTC.

The chain carries TRBV9 and TRBJ2-7, with 8 bases identical to TRBD2. Germline V gives CDR1 SGDLS, CDR2 YYNGEE. V was clipped by 3 bases and J by 3 bases; unmatched bases: 5. The CDR3 is 14 residues long. CDR3 protein: CASSAGLANYEQYF. The CDR3, as DNA: TGTGCCAGCAGCGCCGGACTAGCCAACTACGAGCAGTACTTC.